This TCR beta chain derives from a study of cytomegalovirus exposure and HLA in healthy donors. Whole-study context: The 120 or so validation repertoires were produced on the same platform as the 550 to 700 repertoires of the first cohort. This was reported in a later analysis.

To note about this clone: Its specificity is not known.

TCRdb's table, derived via immunoSEQ multiplex PCR, lists solely in-frame clones and lacks some. Among hundreds of thousands of clones listed, just under 90% were seen once. Whole-study results and caveats: While the bulk of TCR sequences proved rare, some public TCRs turned up in many donors. The tendency of first-cohort TCR clusters to co-occur in the approximately 110 validation repertoires was the finding of a later analysis.

V gave up 4 bases and J gave up 5 bases, with 13 bases separating them. The CDR3 consists of 13 residues. The germline CDR1 and CDR2 sequences are SGHNT and YYREEE (reference sequence). The approximately 130-subject validation cohort, separate from the roughly 700-subject first cohort, included the donors. This chain joins TRBV5-4 and TRBJ2-7, with D possibly being TRBD1 (6 bases). Sequenced sample: PBMCs. The receptor comes from a man younger than 30 in good health and CMV-seronegative. The CDR3 spells CASSRNGQNEQYF. CDR3 DNA sequence: TGTGCCAGCAGCCGCAACGGACAGAACGAGCAGTACTTC. Variable domain in full (rest from reference TRBV5-4 and TRBJ2-7): ETGVTQSPTHLIKTRGQQVTLRCSSQSGHNTVSWYQQALGQGPQFIFQYYREEENGRGNFPPRFSGLQFPNYSSELNVNALELDDSALYLCASSRNGQNEQYFGPGTRLTVT.